Each of the 21 T cell receptor beta chains below was sequenced from the same sample in a study of T cell responses to AZD1222 COVID-19 vaccine. TCRdb's copy holds only in-frame clones and misses some; the assay was immunoSEQ multiplex PCR. The table records around 180,000 clones, about nine tenths of them present only once. Sample: peripheral blood, taken on day 0 of AZD1222 vaccination. The origin of the receptors is an adult in good health.

The rearrangement uses TRBV5-4 and TRBJ2-7, with 11 bases identical to TRBD1. The length of the CDR3 is 14 residues. V was clipped by 4 bases and J by 6 bases; unmatched bases: 6. Looked up from germline, CDR1 is SGHNT and CDR2 is YYREEE (reference sequence). As DNA, the CDR3 is TGTGCCAGCAGCGCCGGACAGGGGGCACGCGAGCAGTACTTC. This encodes CASSAGQGAREQYF. Based on the CDR3 plus reference TRBV5-4 and TRBJ2-7, the full variable domain is ETGVTQSPTHLIKTRGQQVTLRCSSQSGHNTVSWYQQALGQGPQFIFQYYREEENGRGNFPPRFSGLQFPNYSSELNVNALELDDSALYLCASSAGQGAREQYFGPGTRLTVT.

This clone has a single count. The rearrangement joins TRBV2 to TRBJ2-5; D is possibly TRBD1 (6 bases). Germline CDR1 and CDR2: SNHLY and FYNNEI. The CDR3 sequence is 14 residues long. The V gene lost 10 bases and the J gene lost 1 base, with 16 bases spanning the gap. The CDR3 loop reads CANSKWGLQETQYF. The CDR3 DNA reads as TGTGCCAACTCTAAATGGGGGCTCCAAGAGACCCAGTACTTC.

This clone was counted a few times. V and J are TRBV18 and TRBJ1-6; D may be TRBD1 (5 bases). Trimming pared 3 bases from V and 7 bases from J, leaving 7 bases between. The CDR3 consists of 13 residues. Germline V gene lookup returns CDR1 KGHSH and CDR2 LQKENI. CDR3 bases: TGTGCCAGCTCACCCGGGACCAATTCACCCCTCCACTTT. This codes for CASSPGTNSPLHF.

This chain links TRBV29-1 with TRBJ1-1; D ambiguous. The CDR3 has 14 residues. Looked up from germline, CDR1 is SQVTM and CDR2 is ANQGSEA. Trimming shortened V by 6 bases and J by 1 base, and 15 bases separated the two germline ends. The chain's CDR3 is CSVHPLGRNTEAFF. In DNA, the CDR3 is TGCAGCGTACACCCCCTGGGGAGGAACACTGAAGCTTTCTTT.

The V gene is TRBV7-8, the J gene TRBJ2-5; 9 nucleotides match TRBD1. This CDR3 is 17 amino acids long. The germline V gene encodes CDR1 SGHVS and CDR2 FQNEAQ. After removal of 1 base from V and 4 bases from J, the junction contained 10 bases not matched to a gene. The DNA of the CDR3 is TGTGCCAGCAGCTTAGTTCCCAGGACAGGGGTTTCAGAGACCCAGTACTTC. Translating it yields CASSLVPRTGVSETQYF.

Only a few counts were recorded for this clone. The gene calls are TRBV28 and TRBJ1-3; D gene ambiguous. The CDR3 consists of 14 residues. The V gene lost 6 bases and the J gene lost 4 bases, with 13 bases spanning the gap. Germline values: CDR1 MDHEN, CDR2 SYDVKM. The CDR3 region has the DNA TGTGCCAGCAGCTCCACCCCTAGAGGAAACACCATATATTTT. Its translation is CASSSTPRGNTIYF.

The chain couples TRBV3-1 (or the pseudogene TRBV3-2) to TRBJ1-2; tentative D call: TRBD1 (5 bases). The CDR3 extends over 15 amino acids. The germline V gene has CDR1 LGHDT and CDR2 YNNKEL (reference sequence). The V end lost 1 base, the J end lost 4 bases, and 13 bases lay between the germline ends. The chain's CDR3 is CASSQAGAGTYGYTF. For the CDR3, the DNA is TGTGCCAGCAGCCAAGCTGGGGCCGGGACCTATGGCTACACCTTC.

The CDR3 is CASSSAGDDNYGYTF. Here the CDR3 DNA reads TGTGCCAGCAGTTCGGCAGGGGACGATAACTATGGCTACACCTTC. The chain combines TRBV28 with TRBJ1-2; perhaps TRBD1 as D (6 bases). The CDR3 consists of 15 residues. V was shortened by 4 bases and J by 1 base, with 13 bases between the two germline ends. Germline V lookup: CDR1 MDHEN, CDR2 SYDVKM.

The chain is built from TRBV9 and TRBJ1-2; a possible D gene is TRBD1 (6 bases). The V gene's germline CDR1 is SGDLS and CDR2 YYNGEE. The CDR3 contains 16 residues. V lost 4 bases and J 0 bases, leaving 16 bases between the germline ends. CDR3 loop: CASSTQTGLANYGYTF. In nucleotides, the CDR3 is TGTGCCAGCAGCACCCAGACAGGCCTAGCTAACTATGGCTACACCTTC.

This chain joins TRBV12-5 and TRBJ2-1; the match to TRBD2 covers 8 bases. Per the germline V gene, CDR1 is LGHNT and CDR2 is FRNRAP. The CDR3 consists of 14 residues. Unmatched junction bases numbered 8, after V lost 5 bases and J lost 8 bases. The CDR3 nucleotides read TGTGCTAGTGGTCCAGGGACTAGTATCGATGAGCAGTTCTTC. Its protein product is CASGPGTSIDEQFF.

This chain joins TRBV4-1 and TRBJ1-1; D not certain. Germline V gene data show CDR1 as MGHRA and CDR2 as YSYEKL. Trimming pared 4 bases from V and 1 base from J, leaving 13 bases between. The CDR3 totals 15 residues. The DNA for the CDR3 is TGCGCCAGCAGCCCTCAGGATCTTTGGAACACTGAAGCTTTCTTT. This translates into CASSPQDLWNTEAFF.

The chain couples TRBV12-3 or TRBV12-4 to TRBJ2-7; D remains ambiguous. The CDR3 totals 11 residues. The V end lost 6 bases, the J end lost 4 bases, and 7 bases lay between the germline ends. CDR3 nucleotides: TGTGCCAGCAGCCGACAATACGAGCAGTACTTC. Its protein product is CASSRQYEQYF.

The chain joins TRBV7-9 to TRBJ1-3; D gene unclear. CDR1 is SEHNR, CDR2 FQNEAQ, per germline (reference sequence). The CDR3 spans 14 residues. Trimming took 5 bases from V and 4 from J, leaving 12 bases between them. The CDR3 loop is CASSLNAAGNTIYF. CDR3 DNA: TGTGCCAGCAGCCTAAACGCTGCCGGAAACACCATATATTTT.

The chain is built from TRBV28 and TRBJ2-1; possible D gene TRBD2, 5 bases. Trimming shortened V by 5 bases and J by 6 bases, and 20 bases separated the two germline ends. The CDR3 has 16 amino acids. CDR1 is MDHEN and CDR2 is SYDVKM in the germline V gene. CDR3 region: CASSVGRFTSFNEQFF. The CDR3 DNA reads as TGTGCCAGCAGTGTAGGGAGATTTACCTCTTTCAATGAGCAGTTCTTC. Full variable domain (outside the CDR3, taken from reference TRBV28 and TRBJ2-1): DVKVTQSSRYLVKRTGEKVFLECVQDMDHENMFWYRQDPGLGLRLIYFSYDVKMKEKGDIPEGYSVSREKKERFSLILESASTNQTSMYLCASSVGRFTSFNEQFFGPGTRLTVL.

This chain links TRBV13 with TRBJ1-1; no reliable D call. Germline V lookup: CDR1 PRHDT, CDR2 FYEKMQ (reference sequence). Deletions cut 6 bases from V and 3 bases from J, with 14 bases between. CDR3 size: 14 residues. DNA for the CDR3: TGTGCCAGCAGGGTCTTTGGTCTTGACACTGAAGCTTTCTTT. Encoded protein: CASRVFGLDTEAFF.

The chain couples TRBV4-1 to TRBJ1-4, with TRBD1 identical over 8 bases. Germline trimming cut 0 bases from V and 6 bases from J; bases unmatched to any gene: 3. This CDR3 has 15 amino acids. CDR1 MGHRA and CDR2 YSYEKL come from the germline V gene. The CDR3 DNA reads TGCGCCAGCAGCCAAGACAGGGGGCGCGATGAAAAACTGTTTTTT. It codes for CASSQDRGRDEKLFF.

The V gene is TRBV5-4, the J gene TRBJ2-1, with D perhaps TRBD2 (5 bases). CDR1 SGHNT and CDR2 YYREEE come from the germline V gene (reference sequence). V lost 4 bases and J lost 5, with 16 bases in between. CDR3 length: 15 amino acids. CDR3 nucleotides: TGTGCCAGCAGCCAAACAGTAGCCGGGAACAATGAGCAGTTCTTC. Protein product: CASSQTVAGNNEQFF.

The CDR3 nucleotides read TGTGCCAGCAGCTCCTCGGGAGCGGGCTCCTACGAGCAGTACTTC. Its translation is CASSSSGAGSYEQYF. This sequence joins TRBV28 and TRBJ2-7; tentatively, D is TRBD2 (6 bases). Germline V lookup: CDR1 MDHEN, CDR2 SYDVKM. This CDR3 is 15 amino acids long. V was cut by 6 bases and J by 0 bases, with 15 bases left in between.

This clone has only one observation. The chain is built from TRBV7-9 and TRBJ1-1; D ambiguous. V was cut by 1 base and J by 9 bases, with 12 bases left in between. The CDR3 is 13 residues long. Germline V lookup: CDR1 SEHNR, CDR2 FQNEAQ (reference sequence). CDR3 bases: TGTGCCAGCAGCTTAGGCGGTGTTGGGAAAGCTTTCTTT. This translates into CASSLGGVGKAFF.

The chain uses TRBV6-5 and TRBJ1-2; unclear D gene. Germline CDR1 and CDR2: MNHEY and SVGAGI. The CDR3 has 13 amino acids. V lost 7 bases to trimming and J lost 2 bases, with 11 bases between them. CDR3 nucleotide sequence: TGTGCCAGCATCTTGGACGGGAACTATGGCTACACCTTC. Translated: CASILDGNYGYTF.

This chain uses TRBV2 with TRBJ1-5, with D uncertain. The V gene's germline CDR1 is SNHLY and CDR2 FYNNEI. The CDR3 runs to 13 residues. V dropped 5 bases and J dropped 4 bases, with 9 bases sitting between them. In DNA form, the CDR3 reads TGTGCCAGCAGTATGACTGGGAATCAGCCCCAGCATTTT. It is translated as CASSMTGNQPQHF.